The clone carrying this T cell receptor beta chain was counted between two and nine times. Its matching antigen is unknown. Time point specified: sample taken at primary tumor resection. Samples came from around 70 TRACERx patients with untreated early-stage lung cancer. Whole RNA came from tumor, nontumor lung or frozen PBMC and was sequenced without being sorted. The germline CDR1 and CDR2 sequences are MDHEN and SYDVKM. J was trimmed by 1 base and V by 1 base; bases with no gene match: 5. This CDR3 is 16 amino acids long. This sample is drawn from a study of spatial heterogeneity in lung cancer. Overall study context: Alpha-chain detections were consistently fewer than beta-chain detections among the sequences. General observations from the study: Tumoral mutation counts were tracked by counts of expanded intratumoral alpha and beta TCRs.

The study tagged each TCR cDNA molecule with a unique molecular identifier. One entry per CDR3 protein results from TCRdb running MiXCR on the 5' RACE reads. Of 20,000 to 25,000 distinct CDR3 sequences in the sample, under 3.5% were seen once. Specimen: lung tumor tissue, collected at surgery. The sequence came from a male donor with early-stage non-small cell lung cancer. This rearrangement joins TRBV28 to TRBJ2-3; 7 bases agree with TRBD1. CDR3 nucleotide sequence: TGTGCCAGCAGTTTATTAGGGGGCCACCGCACAGATACGCAGTATTTT. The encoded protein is CASSLLGGHRTDTQYF.